The 7 T cell receptor beta chains given below trace back to one sample, sequenced in a study of shared clonotypes between healthy human individuals. TCRdb keeps only in-frame clones here, not all; method: immunoSEQ multiplex PCR. The sample consists of about 470,000 clones, about 85% of them appearing once. The specimen sequenced was PBMCs. These receptors all stem from a woman between 40 and 55 years old in good health. Some clones in this sample may be carry-over from other donors' samples.

The rearrangement joins TRBV6-1 to TRBJ2-2; 8 positions agree with TRBD1. CDR3 length: 13 amino acids. V dropped 10 bases and J dropped 5; count of bases not matched to a gene: 6. Looked up from germline, CDR1 is MNHNS and CDR2 is SASEGT. CDR3 DNA sequence: TGTGCCACCCGACAGGGGAGGACCGGGGAGCTGTTTTTT. Protein: CATRQGRTGELFF.

In its sample, this clone was seen once. The CDR3 DNA reads as TGTGCCAGCAGCCGGACAGCACCCTCTGGGGCCAACGTCCTGACTTTC. Translating it yields CASSRTAPSGANVLTF. The chain uses TRBV7-9 and TRBJ2-6, with D tentatively TRBD1 (6 bases). Germline-derived CDR1 and CDR2 are SEHNR and FQNEAQ (reference sequence). This CDR3 has 16 amino acids. Trimming shortened V by 5 bases and J by 0 bases, and 11 bases separated the two germline ends.

This clone was counted at least ten times. The J gene is TRBJ1-1, the V gene TRBV18, with D uncertain. The CDR3 runs 12 residues. The V and J ends lost 6 bases and 3 bases respectively, with 8 bases between them. Germline loops: CDR1 KGHSH, CDR2 LQKENI. CDR3 sequence reads: CASSHGDTEAFF. For the CDR3, the DNA is TGTGCCAGCTCTCACGGGGACACTGAAGCTTTCTTT.

This clone has only a few counts. The rearrangement joins TRBV29-1 to TRBJ1-3; no firm D call. Deletions cut 4 bases from V and 0 bases from J, with 4 bases between. Germline V gene sequence: CDR1 SQVTM, CDR2 ANQGSEA. CDR3 size: 12 residues. The CDR3 reads CSVVISGNTIYF. The DNA of the CDR3 is TGCAGCGTTGTGATCTCTGGAAACACCATATATTTT.

The J gene is TRBJ1-1, the V gene TRBV5-5; D uncertain. V dropped 2 bases and J dropped 3 bases, with 5 bases sitting between them. CDR3 length equals 12 residues. Germline-derived CDR1 and CDR2 are SGHKS and YYEKEE (reference sequence). The CDR3 loop reads CASSFGYTEAFF. CDR3 bases: TGTGCCAGCAGCTTCGGGTACACTGAAGCTTTCTTT.

This rearrangement joins TRBV27 to TRBJ2-7, with TRBD1 as a possible D gene (6 bases). Per germline, CDR1 MNHEY and CDR2 SMNVEV (reference sequence). The length of the CDR3 is 14 residues. V was cut by 8 bases and J by 3 bases, with 17 bases left in between. The CDR3 region has the DNA TGTGCCAGCGGGTGGGGACACCCAAACTACGAGCAGTACTTC. Protein: CASGWGHPNYEQYF.

J is TRBJ2-3 and V is TRBV4-1, with TRBD2 matching over 10 bases. J gave up 5 bases and V 4 bases, and 9 bases lay outside the gene matches. The germline V gene has CDR1 MGHRA and CDR2 YSYEKL. The CDR3 length is 16 residues. The CDR3 loop is CASSLRLAGGLDTQYF. In DNA, the CDR3 is TGCGCCAGCAGCCTCCGCTTAGCGGGAGGCCTAGATACGCAGTATTTT.